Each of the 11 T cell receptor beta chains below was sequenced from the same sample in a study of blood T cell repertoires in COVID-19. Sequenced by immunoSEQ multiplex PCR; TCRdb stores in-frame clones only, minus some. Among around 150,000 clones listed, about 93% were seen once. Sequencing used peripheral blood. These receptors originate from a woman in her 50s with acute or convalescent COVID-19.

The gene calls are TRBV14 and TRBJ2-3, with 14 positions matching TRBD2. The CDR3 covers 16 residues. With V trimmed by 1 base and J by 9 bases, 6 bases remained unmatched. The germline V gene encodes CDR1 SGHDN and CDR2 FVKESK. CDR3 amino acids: CASSQAGTSGRETQYF. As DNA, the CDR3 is TGTGCCAGCAGCCAAGCGGGGACTAGCGGGAGAGAGACGCAGTATTTT.

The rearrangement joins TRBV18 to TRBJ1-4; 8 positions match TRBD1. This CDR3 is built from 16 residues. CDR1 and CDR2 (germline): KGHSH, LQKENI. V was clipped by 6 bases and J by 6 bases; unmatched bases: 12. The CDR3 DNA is TGTGCCAGCTCTCGAGGACAGGGAATGGGCGATGAAAAACTGTTTTTT. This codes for CASSRGQGMGDEKLFF.

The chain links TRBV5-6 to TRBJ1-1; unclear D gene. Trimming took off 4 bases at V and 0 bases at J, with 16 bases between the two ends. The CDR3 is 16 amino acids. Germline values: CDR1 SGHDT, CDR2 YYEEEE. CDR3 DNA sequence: TGTGCCAGCAGCCCTTTGAGCGAGGGCGTGAACACTGAAGCTTTCTTT. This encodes CASSPLSEGVNTEAFF.

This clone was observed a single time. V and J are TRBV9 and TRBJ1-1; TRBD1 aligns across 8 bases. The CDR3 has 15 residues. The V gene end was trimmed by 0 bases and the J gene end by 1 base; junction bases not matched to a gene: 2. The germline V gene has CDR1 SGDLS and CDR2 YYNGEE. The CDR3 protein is CASSVATGGNTEAFF. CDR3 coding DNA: TGTGCCAGCAGCGTAGCTACAGGGGGGAACACTGAAGCTTTCTTT.

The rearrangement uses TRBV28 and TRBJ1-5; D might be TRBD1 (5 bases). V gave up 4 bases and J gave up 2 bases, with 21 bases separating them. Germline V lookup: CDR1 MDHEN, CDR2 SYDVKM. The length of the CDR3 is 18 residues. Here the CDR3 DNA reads TGTGCCAGCAGTTACGTGGGAGGGGCCCGAAGGGGCAATCAGCCCCAGCATTTT. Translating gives CASSYVGGARRGNQPQHF.

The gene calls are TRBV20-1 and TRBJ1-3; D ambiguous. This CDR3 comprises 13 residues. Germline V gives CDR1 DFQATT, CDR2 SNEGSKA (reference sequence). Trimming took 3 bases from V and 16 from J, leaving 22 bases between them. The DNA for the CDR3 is TGCAGTGCTAGTCCCGGAGCGAACACCATATATTATTTT. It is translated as CSASPGANTIYYF.

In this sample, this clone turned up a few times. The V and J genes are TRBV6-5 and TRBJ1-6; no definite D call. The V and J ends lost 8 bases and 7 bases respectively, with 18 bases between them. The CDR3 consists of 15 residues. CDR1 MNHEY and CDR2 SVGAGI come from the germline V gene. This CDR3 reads CASCSSREYNSPLHF. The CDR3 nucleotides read TGTGCCAGCTGCTCAAGCCGGGAATACAATTCACCCCTCCACTTT.

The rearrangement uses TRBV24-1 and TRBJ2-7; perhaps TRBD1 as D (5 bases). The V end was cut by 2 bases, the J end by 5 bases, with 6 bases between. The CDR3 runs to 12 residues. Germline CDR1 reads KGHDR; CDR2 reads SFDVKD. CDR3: CATSDSQDEQYF. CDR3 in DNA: TGTGCCACCAGTGATTCACAGGACGAGCAGTACTTC.

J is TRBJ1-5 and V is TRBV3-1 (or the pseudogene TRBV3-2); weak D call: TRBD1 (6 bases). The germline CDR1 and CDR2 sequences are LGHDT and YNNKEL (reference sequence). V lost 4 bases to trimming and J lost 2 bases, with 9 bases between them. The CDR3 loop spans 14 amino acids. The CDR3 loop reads CASSPQGGNQPQHF. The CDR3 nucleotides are TGTGCCAGCAGCCCACAGGGAGGCAATCAGCCCCAGCATTTT.

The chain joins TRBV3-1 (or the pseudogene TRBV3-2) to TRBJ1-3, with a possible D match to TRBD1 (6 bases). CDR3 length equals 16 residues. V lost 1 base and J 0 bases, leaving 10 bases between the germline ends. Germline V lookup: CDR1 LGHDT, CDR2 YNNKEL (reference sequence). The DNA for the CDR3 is TGTGCCAGCAGCCAAGCAGGGGACCCCTCTGGAAACACCATATATTTT. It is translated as CASSQAGDPSGNTIYF.

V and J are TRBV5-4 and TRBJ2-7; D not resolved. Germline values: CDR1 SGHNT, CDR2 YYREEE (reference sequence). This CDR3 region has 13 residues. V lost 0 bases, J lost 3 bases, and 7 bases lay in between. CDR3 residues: CASSLAAGYEQYF. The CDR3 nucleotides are TGTGCCAGCAGCTTGGCGGCAGGCTACGAGCAGTACTTC. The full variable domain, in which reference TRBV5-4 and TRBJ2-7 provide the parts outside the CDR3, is ETGVTQSPTHLIKTRGQQVTLRCSSQSGHNTVSWYQQALGQGPQFIFQYYREEENGRGNFPPRFSGLQFPNYSSELNVNALELDDSALYLCASSLAAGYEQYFGPGTRLTVT.